This T cell receptor beta chain was sequenced in a study of blood T cell repertoires in COVID-19. The wider study: Both acute and convalescent COVID-19 samples were obtained from the United States, Italy and Spain. In each case, the material was cDNA or gDNA derived from T cells, B-cell-depleted T cells, or PBMCs.

In the original processing: Counts of nucleated cells, estimated from reference gene primer amplification, were obtained. The assay was immunoSEQ multiplex PCR, and TCRdb's table has in-frame clones only and misses some. V, J and clone size were drawn from that table, and D and trimming were deduced from the DNA. The sample yields tens of thousands of clones, more than 75% seen once. CDR1 and CDR2 (germline): LNHNV, YYDKDF (reference sequence). The CDR3 loop spans 14 amino acids. The V end was cut by 6 bases, the J end by 4 bases, with 15 bases between. This TCR derives from a woman older than 75 with acute or convalescent COVID-19. V usage is TRBV15 and J usage is TRBJ1-1; D unresolved. The sample consisted of peripheral blood. The CDR3 sequence: CATRTERGTTEAFF. CDR3 bases: TGTGCCACCAGGACGGAGCGGGGAACCACTGAAGCTTTCTTT.